The text below deals with one T cell receptor beta chain. This record comes from a study of T cell changes during pregnancy in multiple sclerosis. Measured with immunoSEQ multiplex PCR; TCRdb has only the in-frame clones, and not every one. The sample has 30,000 to 45,000 clones; 80% to 95% are singletons. The input for sequencing was CD4+ T cells from peripheral blood mononuclear cells, taken in the third trimester of pregnancy. The TCR originated in a female donor in good health, enrolled as a control in a pregnancy study.

CDR3 DNA: TGTGCCAGCAGTGAAAGGGGGCGCAGGGTAAAACTGTTTTTT. Residues: CASSERGRRVKLFF. The V and J genes are TRBV28 and TRBJ1-4; the match to TRBD1 covers 7 bases. After removal of 5 bases from V and 10 bases from J, the junction contained 10 bases not matched to a gene. This CDR3 has 14 amino acids. Germline V gene lookup returns CDR1 MDHEN and CDR2 SYDVKM. Drawing the rest from reference TRBV28 and TRBJ1-4, the complete variable domain is DVKVTQSSRYLVKRTGEKVFLECVQDMDHENMFWYRQDPGLGLRLIYFSYDVKMKEKGDIPEGYSVSREKKERFSLILESASTNQTSMYLCASSERGRRVKLFFGSGTQLSVL.